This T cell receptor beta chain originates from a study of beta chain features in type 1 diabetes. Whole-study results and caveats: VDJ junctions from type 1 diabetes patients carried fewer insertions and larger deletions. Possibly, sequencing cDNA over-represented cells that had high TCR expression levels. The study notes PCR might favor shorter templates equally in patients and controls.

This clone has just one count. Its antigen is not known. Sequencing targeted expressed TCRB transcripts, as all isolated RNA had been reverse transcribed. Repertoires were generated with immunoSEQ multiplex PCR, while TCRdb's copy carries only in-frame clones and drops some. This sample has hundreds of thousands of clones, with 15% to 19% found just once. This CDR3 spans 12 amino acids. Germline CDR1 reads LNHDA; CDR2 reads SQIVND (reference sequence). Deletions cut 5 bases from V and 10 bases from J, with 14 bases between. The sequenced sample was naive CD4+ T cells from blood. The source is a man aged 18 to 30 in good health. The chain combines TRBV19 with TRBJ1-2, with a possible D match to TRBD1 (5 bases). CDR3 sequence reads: CASSPRRGDYTF. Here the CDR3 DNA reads TGTGCCAGTAGTCCCCGGAGAGGGGACTACACCTTC.